This is a list of T cell receptor beta chains from one sample in a study of shared clonotypes between healthy human individuals. The assay was immunoSEQ multiplex PCR, and TCRdb's table has in-frame clones only and misses some. The sample records roughly 680,000 clones, over 60% being singletons. The sequencing input was memory CD4+ T cells sorted from blood. Every receptor here comes from a woman aged 25 to 39 in good health. Both conserved end residues are part of each CDR3. The order of the fields is V gene, J gene, CDR3 protein.

TRBV5-1	TRBJ2-7	CASSLRTGSYEQYF
TRBV6-4	TRBJ2-2	CASTQEMGTGELFF
TRBV5-1	TRBJ2-7	CASSLVLAGGPYEQYF
TRBV2	TRBJ2-3	CASSLTENTDTQYF
TRBV2	TRBJ2-6	CASSDGSGANVLTF
TRBV5-4	TRBJ2-1	CASSPKKGTSGNEQFF
TRBV4-1	TRBJ1-2	CASSHRAGQMHGYTF
TRBV4-1	TRBJ1-5	CASSQDIRGNQPQHF
TRBV5-1	TRBJ2-2	CASSPGTSGTGELFF
TRBV30	TRBJ1-1	CAWTRTANTEAFF
TRBV5-1	TRBJ2-7	CASSLGLAGHEEQYF
TRBV2	TRBJ2-7	CASSENSGLSYEQYF
TRBV7-9	TRBJ2-5	CASSFGLVETQYF
TRBV10-3	TRBJ2-5	CAISRQGAETQYF
TRBV18	TRBJ1-3	CASSPPGRNTIYF
TRBV2	TRBJ1-1	CASNQGRTEAFF
TRBV30	TRBJ2-4	CAWSIKNIQYF
TRBV5-6	TRBJ2-2	CASSPPVGTGELFF
TRBV6-1	TRBJ2-2	CASRPGRGHTGELFF
TRBV9	TRBJ2-3	CASSVSGTPTDTQYF
TRBV18	TRBJ2-7	CASSPRQGGNEQYF
TRBV5-4	TRBJ2-1	CASSSGSGNEQFF
TRBV4-1	TRBJ2-6	CASSQGSIGTGANVLTF
TRBV10-1	TRBJ2-1	CASSDTSGVYNEQFF
TRBV30	TRBJ2-1	CAWSPPGLVLNEQFF
TRBV4-2	TRBJ1-2	CASSQGPREGYTF
TRBV7-3	TRBJ1-3	CASSSGSSGNTIYF
TRBV5-4	TRBJ1-2	CASSIGPGDYGYTF
TRBV5-1	TRBJ1-1	CASSLDRTNTEAFF
TRBV28	TRBJ1-2	CASSLGTDWIGYTF
TRBV18	TRBJ2-5	CASSDRAAQLTRSETQYF
TRBV5-4	TRBJ2-7	CASSLKGGYEQYF
TRBV5-1	TRBJ2-5	CASSLAEPLRTQYF
TRBV28	TRBJ2-7	CASSLVSGPYEQYF
TRBV6-5	TRBJ2-3	CASRSFTGVADTQYF
TRBV18	TRBJ2-5	CASSPAAQETQYF
TRBV21-1	TRBJ2-7	CASRDWDCPSYEQYF
TRBV25-1	TRBJ2-1	CASSGNPGLVATYNEQFF
TRBV6-5	TRBJ2-6	CATKEHNVLTF
TRBV18	TRBJ2-7	CASSPPDQVYEQYF
TRBV7-8	TRBJ2-7	CASSLAQGPYEQYF
TRBV7-3	TRBJ2-5	CASSLVAASQETQYF
TRBV5-1	TRBJ1-4	CASSKEKLFF
TRBV7-9	TRBJ2-7	CASSSYRDTYEQYF
TRBV5-1	TRBJ1-5	CASSRTGGNQPQHF
TRBV27	TRBJ1-1	CASSLSRWGADTEAFF
TRBV27	TRBJ2-7	CASRGTGVGEQYF
TRBV7-9	TRBJ2-7	CASSFPGQSEQYF
TRBV5-1	TRBJ1-2	CASSLGQPNYGYTF
TRBV5-1	TRBJ2-3	CASSLSTGPITDTQYF